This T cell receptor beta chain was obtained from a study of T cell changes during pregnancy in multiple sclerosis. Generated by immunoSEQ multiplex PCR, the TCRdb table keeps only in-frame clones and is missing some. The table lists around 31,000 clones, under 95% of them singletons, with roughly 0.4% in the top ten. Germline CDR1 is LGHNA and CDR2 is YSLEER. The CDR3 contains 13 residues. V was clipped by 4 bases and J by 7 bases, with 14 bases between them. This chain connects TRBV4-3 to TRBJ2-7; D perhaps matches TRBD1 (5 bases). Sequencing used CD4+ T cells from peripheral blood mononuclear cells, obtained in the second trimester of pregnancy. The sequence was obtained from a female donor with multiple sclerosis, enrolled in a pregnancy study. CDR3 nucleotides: TGCGCCAGCAGCCCCAGGGCGTTCTCAGAGCAGTACTTC. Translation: CASSPRAFSEQYF.